A selection of T cell receptor beta chains follows, all from one sample in a study of T cell changes during pregnancy in multiple sclerosis. Using immunoSEQ multiplex PCR, the repertoire was profiled, and TCRdb retains in-frame clones only, with some absent. The top ten clones hold 0.55% to 0.8% of a sample with about 21,000 clones, more than 85% of them seen once. Sequenced material: CD4+ T cells from peripheral blood mononuclear cells, taken in the third trimester of pregnancy. These TCRs come from a female donor with multiple sclerosis, enrolled in a pregnancy study. Both conserved end residues are part of each CDR3. The D gene is left open where the match is weak. Clone size is not always given. Where it is, it says once, few, many or a class for expanded clones.

clone_size j_call d_call v_call cdr3_aa cdr3_nt
NA TRBJ1-5 NA TRBV6-1 CASSDSTVQPQHF TGTGCCAGCAGTGACTCTACAGTTCAGCCCCAGCATTTT
NA TRBJ1-1 NA TRBV7-6 CASSINGGASTEAFF TGTGCCAGCAGCATCAACGGGGGTGCGAGCACTGAAGCTTTCTTT
once TRBJ2-3 NA TRBV19 CASSTGTVANTQYF TGTGCCAGTAGTACCGGGACTGTGGCAAATACGCAGTATTTT
once TRBJ2-3 NA TRBV28 CASSFRGLSTDTQYF TGTGCCAGCAGTTTTAGGGGTTTGAGCACAGATACGCAGTATTTT
NA TRBJ2-1 NA TRBV19 CASSISRASPYNEQFF TGTGCCAGTAGTATTTCCAGGGCCTCCCCTTACAATGAGCAGTTCTTC
NA TRBJ2-7 NA TRBV27 CASSFRTNRGLFYEQYF TGTGCCAGCAGTTTCAGGACTAACCGGGGCCTCTTCTACGAGCAGTACTTC
NA TRBJ2-7 TRBD2 TRBV7-9 CASSSMRGGLNEQYF TGTGCCAGCAGCTCGATGCGGGGGGGCCTCAACGAGCAGTACTTC
few TRBJ1-1 TRBD1 TRBV6-5 CASSYGDSEAFF TGTGCCAGCAGTTACGGGGACAGTGAAGCTTTCTTT
NA TRBJ1-1 TRBD1 TRBV30 CAWSPLWTGGSTEAFF TGTGCCTGGAGTCCACTCTGGACAGGGGGGAGTACTGAAGCTTTCTTT
NA TRBJ1-2 NA TRBV5-6 CASSHQANYGYTF TGTGCCAGCAGCCATCAGGCGAACTATGGCTACACCTTC
NA TRBJ1-2 NA TRBV5-6 CASSPPTGNYGYTF TGTGCCAGCAGCCCACCTACAGGGAACTATGGCTACACCTTC
NA TRBJ1-1 TRBD1 TRBV5-8 CASRHGVWDRVNTEAFF TGTGCCAGCCGCCACGGAGTTTGGGACAGGGTGAACACTGAAGCTTTCTTT
NA TRBJ2-2 TRBD1 TRBV7-3 CASRSTGDTGELFF TGTGCCAGCAGATCGACAGGGGACACCGGGGAGCTGTTTTTT
NA TRBJ2-2 NA TRBV4-1 CASSQARDLNTGELFF TGCGCCAGCAGCCAGGCCAGGGATTTGAACACCGGGGAGCTGTTTTTT
few TRBJ1-2 NA TRBV15 CATSRDRRDYGYTF TGTGCCACCAGCAGAGATAGGAGGGACTATGGCTACACCTTC
NA TRBJ1-2 TRBD1 TRBV10-3 CAITAGLGTANYGYTF TGTGCCATCACGGCTGGGCTGGGGACAGCTAACTATGGCTACACCTTC
NA TRBJ2-3 NA TRBV5-4 CASSLRADTQYF TGTGCCAGCAGCTTGCGAGCAGATACGCAGTATTTT
NA TRBJ1-5 TRBD1 TRBV4-3 CASSQESGTGVHF TGCGCCAGCAGCCAAGAGAGTGGGACAGGGGTACATTTT
NA TRBJ1-3 NA TRBV4-3 CASSQDLHSYSGNTIYF TGCGCCAGCAGCCAAGATCTACACAGCTACTCTGGAAACACCATATATTTT
NA TRBJ1-1 NA TRBV6-4 CASSDSRGGSGAEAFF TGTGCCAGCAGTGACTCGAGGGGGGGGTCGGGCGCTGAAGCTTTCTTT
NA TRBJ2-5 NA TRBV28 CASRVAGWVGQETQYF TGTGCCAGCAGGGTTGCAGGATGGGTCGGCCAAGAGACCCAGTACTTC
NA TRBJ1-1 NA TRBV7-3 CASSLTGSDTEAFF TGTGCCAGCAGCCTGACGGGGTCGGACACTGAAGCTTTCTTT
NA TRBJ2-5 NA TRBV11-2 CASSLGNTQETQYF TGTGCCAGCAGCTTAGGTAACACCCAAGAGACCCAGTACTTC
NA TRBJ1-1 NA TRBV30 CAGAHYEAFF TGTGCCGGAGCCCACTATGAAGCTTTCTTT
NA TRBJ1-1 NA TRBV2 CASKSYQGWNTEAFF TGTGCCAGCAAATCCTACCAGGGATGGAACACTGAAGCTTTCTTT
NA TRBJ2-1 NA TRBV19 CASSMDRWENEQFF TGTGCCAGTAGTATGGATCGGTGGGAGAATGAGCAGTTCTTC
once TRBJ1-1 NA TRBV7-2 CASSLGGSGTEAFF TGTGCCAGCAGCCTCGGAGGATCGGGCACTGAAGCTTTCTTT
NA TRBJ2-1 NA TRBV11-2 CASSTRTGSSYNEQFF TGTGCCAGCAGCACCCGGACGGGGAGCTCCTACAATGAGCAGTTCTTC
once TRBJ1-2 TRBD1 TRBV18 CASSRSGQGANGYTF TGTGCCAGCTCACGATCGGGACAGGGAGCTAATGGCTACACCTTC
few TRBJ1-1 NA TRBV6-1 CASSDRVTEAFF TGTGCCAGCAGTGACAGGGTAACTGAAGCTTTCTTT
NA TRBJ2-4 NA TRBV19 CASSNRGYGVTKNIQYF TGTGCCAGTAGTAACAGAGGGTACGGAGTAACCAAAAACATTCAGTACTTC
NA TRBJ1-2 NA TRBV5-4 CASSPRFQYHYGYTF TGTGCCAGCAGCCCCCGTTTTCAGTATCATTATGGCTACACCTTC
NA TRBJ2-1 NA TRBV14 CASSPSLSYNEQFF TGTGCCAGCAGTCCCTCTCTATCCTACAATGAGCAGTTCTTC
NA TRBJ2-5 NA TRBV7-6 CASSGSQGWQETQYF TGTGCCAGCAGCGGAAGTCAGGGTTGGCAAGAGACCCAGTACTTC
NA TRBJ2-3 NA TRBV2 CASGGQSTDTQYF TGTGCCAGCGGCGGACAGAGCACAGATACGCAGTATTTT
NA TRBJ2-5 TRBD1 TRBV5-1 CASRGGAGETQYF TGCGCCAGCAGAGGGGGCGCTGGAGAGACCCAGTACTTC
once TRBJ2-1 TRBD2 TRBV5-5 CASSLSGGGYNEQFF TGTGCCAGCAGCTTGAGTGGGGGGGGCTACAATGAGCAGTTCTTC
NA TRBJ2-2 TRBD2 TRBV5-6 CASGTSGGTNTGELFF TGTGCCAGCGGGACTAGCGGGGGGACGAACACCGGGGAGCTGTTTTTT
NA TRBJ2-1 NA TRBV7-8 CASSRLGGRYDEQFF TGTGCCAGCAGCCGATTAGGGGGACGATACGATGAGCAGTTCTTC
NA TRBJ1-6 NA TRBV6-7 CASSYVQGCNSPLHF TGTGCCAGCAGTTACGTCCAGGGGTGTAATTCACCCCTCCACTTT
NA TRBJ1-2 NA TRBV6-1 CASSEGQGSIYGYTF TGTGCCAGCAGTGAAGGGCAGGGAAGTATCTATGGCTACACCTTC
NA TRBJ1-1 TRBD1 TRBV2 CASSEMGQMNTEAFF TGTGCCAGCAGTGAAATGGGACAGATGAACACTGAAGCTTTCTTT
NA TRBJ1-2 NA TRBV28 CASLTRVRGSRGYTF TGTGCCAGCCTGACCCGTGTTAGGGGCAGTCGTGGCTACACCTTC
NA TRBJ1-5 TRBD1 TRBV7-2 CASSPRTGSNQPQHF TGTGCCAGCAGCCCCCGGACAGGGAGCAATCAGCCCCAGCATTTT
NA TRBJ2-3 TRBD2 TRBV7-2 CASSAPGLVPHTQYF TGTGCCAGCAGCGCCCCGGGACTAGTTCCCCATACGCAGTATTTT